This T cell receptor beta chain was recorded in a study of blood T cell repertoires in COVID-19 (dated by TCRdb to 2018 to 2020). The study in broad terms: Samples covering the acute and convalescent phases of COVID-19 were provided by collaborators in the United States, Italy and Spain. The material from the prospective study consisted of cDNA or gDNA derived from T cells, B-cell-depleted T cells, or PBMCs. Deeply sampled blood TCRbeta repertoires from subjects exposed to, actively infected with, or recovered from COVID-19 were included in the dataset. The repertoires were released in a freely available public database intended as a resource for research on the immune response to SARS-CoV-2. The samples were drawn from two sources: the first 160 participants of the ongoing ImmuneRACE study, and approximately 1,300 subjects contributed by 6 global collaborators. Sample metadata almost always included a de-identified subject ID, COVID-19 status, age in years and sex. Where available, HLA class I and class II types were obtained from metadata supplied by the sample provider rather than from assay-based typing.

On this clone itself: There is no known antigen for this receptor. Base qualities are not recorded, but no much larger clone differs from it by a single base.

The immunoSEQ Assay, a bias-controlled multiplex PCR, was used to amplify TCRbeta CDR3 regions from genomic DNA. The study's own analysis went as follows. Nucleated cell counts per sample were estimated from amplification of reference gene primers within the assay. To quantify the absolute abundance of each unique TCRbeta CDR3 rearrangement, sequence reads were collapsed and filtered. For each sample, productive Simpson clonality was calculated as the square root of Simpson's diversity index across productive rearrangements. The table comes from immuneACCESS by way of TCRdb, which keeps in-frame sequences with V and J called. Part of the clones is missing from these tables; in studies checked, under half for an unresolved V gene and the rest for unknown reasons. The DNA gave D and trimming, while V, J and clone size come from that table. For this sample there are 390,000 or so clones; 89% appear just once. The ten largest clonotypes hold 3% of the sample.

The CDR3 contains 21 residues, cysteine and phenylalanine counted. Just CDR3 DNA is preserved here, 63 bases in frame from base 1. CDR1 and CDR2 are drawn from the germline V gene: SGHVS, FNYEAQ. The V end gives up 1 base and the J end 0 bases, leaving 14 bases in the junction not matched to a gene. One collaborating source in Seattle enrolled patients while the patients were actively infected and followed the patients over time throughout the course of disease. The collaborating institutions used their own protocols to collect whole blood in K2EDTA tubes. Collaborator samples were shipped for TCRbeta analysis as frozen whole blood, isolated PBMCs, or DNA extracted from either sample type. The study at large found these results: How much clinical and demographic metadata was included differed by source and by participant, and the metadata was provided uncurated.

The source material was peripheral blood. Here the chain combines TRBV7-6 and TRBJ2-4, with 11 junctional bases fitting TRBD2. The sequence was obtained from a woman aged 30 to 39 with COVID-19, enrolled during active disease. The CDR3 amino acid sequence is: CASSLVRSSGGRSLAKNIQYF. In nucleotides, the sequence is TGTGCCAGCAGCTTAGTTCGGTCTAGCGGGGGGCGGAGTTTAGCCAAAAACATTCAGTACTTC.